Listed below are T cell receptor beta chains from one sample, sequenced in a study of preoperative IRX-2 immunotherapy in early breast cancer. This table comes from immunoSEQ multiplex PCR, and its TCRdb copy is limited to in-frame clones, with some not included. The sample includes about 19,000 clones, around 81% of them seen just once. The source was lymph node tissue, collected after IRX-2 immunotherapy. These receptors originate from a human donor with breast cancer. Each CDR3 is given with its conserved first and last residue. Fields, in order: clone size, V gene, J gene, CDR3 protein. A row's size may be missing; if present it is once, few, many or a size class.

>.|TRBV11-3|TRBJ2-7
CASSQAAAGLGLYEQYF
>once|TRBV9|TRBJ2-1
CANTGDRGTSGSYNEQFF
>.|TRBV6-8|TRBJ2-3
CASSPRGPRGPDTQYF
>.|TRBV6-8|TRBJ2-1
CASSDRGPLPNEQFF
>.|TRBV5-1|TRBJ1-2
CASSPPTGVRYGYTF
>.|TRBV28|TRBJ2-1
CASSSAAGGSYNEQFF
>.|TRBV12-5|TRBJ2-7
CASGLRTSGTEQYF
>.|TRBV19|TRBJ1-5
CASNIWGRGSNQPQHF
>.|TRBV6-8|TRBJ2-2
CASSARTGVYGELFF
>.|TRBV28|TRBJ1-3
CASRRGQGVISGNTIYF
>.|TRBV15|TRBJ1-2
CATSTAIRQGYGYTF
>.|TRBV11-3|TRBJ1-3
CASSPNIPGNTIYF
>.|TRBV28|TRBJ1-3
CASSPPLGQSGNTIYF
>.|TRBV18|TRBJ2-7
CASSPRDQGGYEQYF
>.|TRBV6-8|TRBJ1-1
CANSPTGVTEAFF
>.|TRBV6-1|TRBJ1-4
CASSEAGQGASGEKLFF
>.|TRBV7-2|TRBJ1-2
CASSQTVNYGYTF
>.|TRBV6-8|TRBJ1-3
CASVGASSGNTIYF
>.|TRBV29-1|TRBJ1-2
CSVWPPLGHPNYGYTF
>.|TRBV6-8|TRBJ2-7
CASRGTGSYEQYF
>.|TRBV6-8|TRBJ1-1
CASSDLSARNTEAFF
>.|TRBV30|TRBJ1-5
CAWSRGNNQPQHF
>.|TRBV19|TRBJ1-1
CASSIHRGAEAFF
>.|TRBV7-2|TRBJ2-1
CASSLTGTTNEQFF
>.|TRBV19|TRBJ2-5
CASSAGGQGETQYF
>.|TRBV19|TRBJ2-5
CASSIQGLGQETQYF
>.|TRBV7-7|TRBJ2-3
CARSPSRGTDTQYF
>once|TRBV4-1|TRBJ2-2
CASSQNLFGMGRTGELFF
>.|TRBV9|TRBJ1-1
CASSARQGSMNTEAFF
>.|TRBV19|TRBJ2-5
CASSRVGKTQYF